A single sample is the source of the 3 T cell receptor beta chains below, sequenced in a study of cytomegalovirus exposure and HLA in healthy donors. It was with 60 Vbeta and 13 Jbeta primers that the PCR ran. TCRdb's table, derived via immunoSEQ multiplex PCR, lists solely in-frame clones and lacks some. The sample has tens of thousands of clones, about four fifths seen once. The sequenced sample was PBMCs. These receptors were collected from a male donor in good health and CMV-seropositive.

The chain links TRBV29-1 to TRBJ1-2; weak D call: TRBD1 (5 bases). This CDR3 spans 10 amino acids. Trimming took off 6 bases at V and 7 bases at J, with 9 bases between the two ends. Germline V gives CDR1 SQVTM, CDR2 ANQGSEA. CDR3 coding DNA: TGCAGCGTCGGGGGTTCTGGCTACACCTTC. It yields the protein CSVGGSGYTF.

The J gene is TRBJ2-7, the V gene TRBV2; weak D call: TRBD1 (5 bases). Deletions cut 7 bases from V and 3 bases from J, with 10 bases between. Germline V gene data show CDR1 as SNHLY and CDR2 as FYNNEI. The CDR3 sequence is 12 residues long. CDR3 bases: TGTGCCAGCACAAGACAGCACTACGAGCAGTACTTC. Translation gives CASTRQHYEQYF. Supplemented by reference TRBV2 and TRBJ2-7, the full variable domain reads EPEVTQTPSHQVTQMGQEVILRCVPISNHLYFYWYRQILGQKVEFLVSFYNNEISEKSEIFDDQFSVERPDGSNFTLKIRSTKLEDSAMYFCASTRQHYEQYFGPGTRLTVT.

The table lists this clone with a count of one. This chain connects TRBV2 to TRBJ1-6; D gene uncertain. This CDR3 comprises 15 residues. Trimming left V 2 bases short and J 3 bases short, with 8 bases between. CDR1 and CDR2 from the germline V gene are SNHLY and FYNNEI. The CDR3 region is CASSESTGYNSPLHF. In DNA, the CDR3 is TGTGCCAGCAGTGAATCAACGGGCTATAATTCACCCCTCCACTTT. Based on the CDR3 plus reference TRBV2 and TRBJ1-6, the full variable domain is EPEVTQTPSHQVTQMGQEVILRCVPISNHLYFYWYRQILGQKVEFLVSFYNNEISEKSEIFDDQFSVERPDGSNFTLKIRSTKLEDSAMYFCASSESTGYNSPLHFGNGTRLTVT.